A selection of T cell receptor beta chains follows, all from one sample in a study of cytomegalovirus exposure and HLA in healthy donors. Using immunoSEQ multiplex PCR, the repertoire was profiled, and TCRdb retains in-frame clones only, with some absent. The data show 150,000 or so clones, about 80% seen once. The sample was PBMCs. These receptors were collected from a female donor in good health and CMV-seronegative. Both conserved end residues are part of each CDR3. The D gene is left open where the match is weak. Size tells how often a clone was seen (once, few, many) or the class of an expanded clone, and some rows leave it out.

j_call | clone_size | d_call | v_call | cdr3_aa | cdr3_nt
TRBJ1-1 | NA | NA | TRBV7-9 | CASSRSDRMNTEAFF | TGTGCCAGCAGCCGGTCCGACAGGATGAACACTGAAGCTTTCTTT
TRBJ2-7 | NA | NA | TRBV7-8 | CASSFQDTYEQYF | TGTGCCAGCAGCTTCCAGGATACCTACGAGCAGTACTTC
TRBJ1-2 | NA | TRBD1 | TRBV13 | CASSLVAGGLYGYTF | TGTGCCAGCAGCTTAGTGGCAGGGGGCCTCTATGGCTACACCTTC
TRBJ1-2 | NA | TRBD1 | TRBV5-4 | CASTRDSSTANYGYTF | TGTGCCAGCACCCGGGACAGCTCCACTGCAAACTATGGCTACACCTTC
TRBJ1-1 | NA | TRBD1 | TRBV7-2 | CASSLQGLRAEAFF | TGTGCCAGCAGTCTACAGGGGTTGAGGGCTGAAGCTTTCTTT
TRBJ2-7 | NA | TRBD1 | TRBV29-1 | CSVEIGWQGAGEQYF | TGCAGCGTTGAAATTGGTTGGCAGGGGGCCGGTGAGCAGTACTTC
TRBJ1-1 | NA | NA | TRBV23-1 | CASSRTGNTEAFF | TGCGCCAGCAGTCGAACCGGGAACACTGAAGCTTTCTTT
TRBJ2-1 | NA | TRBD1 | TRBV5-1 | CASSSPGTVNEQFF | TGCGCCAGCAGCTCTCCCGGGACAGTCAATGAGCAGTTCTTC
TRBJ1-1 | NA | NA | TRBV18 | CASSPASGAVEAFF | TGTGCCAGCTCACCGGCGTCTGGGGCGGTGGAAGCTTTCTTT
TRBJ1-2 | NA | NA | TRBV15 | CATSSPGRHGYTF | TGTGCCACCAGCAGTCCCGGGAGGCATGGCTACACCTTC
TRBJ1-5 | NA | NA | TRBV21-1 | CASSKELKGDRVNQPQHF | TGTGCCAGCAGCAAAGAGCTGAAAGGCGACAGGGTGAATCAGCCCCAGCATTTT
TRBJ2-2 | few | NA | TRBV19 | CASFRGGGGTGELFF | TGTGCCAGTTTTAGGGGGGGCGGCGGCACCGGGGAGCTGTTTTTT
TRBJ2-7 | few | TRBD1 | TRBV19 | CASSMTGGKYEQYF | TGTGCCAGTAGTATGACAGGGGGCAAGTACGAGCAGTACTTC
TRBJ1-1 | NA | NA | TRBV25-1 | CASSGQIHTEAFF | TGTGCCAGCAGTGGGCAAATACACACTGAAGCTTTCTTT
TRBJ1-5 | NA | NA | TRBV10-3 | CAISGDTYQPQHF | TGTGCCATCAGTGGAGACACCTATCAGCCCCAGCATTTT
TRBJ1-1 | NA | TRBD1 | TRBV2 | CASRDREGTEAFF | TGTGCCAGCAGGGACAGGGAGGGCACTGAAGCTTTCTTT
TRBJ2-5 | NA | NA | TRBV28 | CASSSGGWETQYF | TGTGCCAGCAGTTCGGGGGGCTGGGAGACCCAGTACTTC
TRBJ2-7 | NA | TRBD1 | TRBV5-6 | CASSIQQGPHYEQYF | TGTGCCAGCAGCATACAACAGGGGCCCCACTACGAGCAGTACTTC
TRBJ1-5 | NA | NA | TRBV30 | CAWGGRGDQPQHF | TGTGCCTGGGGTGGCAGGGGCGATCAGCCCCAGCATTTT
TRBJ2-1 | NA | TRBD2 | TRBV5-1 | CASSPRGGDNEQFF | TGCGCCAGCAGCCCCCGGGGGGGAGACAATGAGCAGTTCTTC
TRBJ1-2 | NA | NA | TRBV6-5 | CASSYPGSYGYTF | TGTGCCAGCAGTTACCCAGGGTCTTATGGCTACACCTTC
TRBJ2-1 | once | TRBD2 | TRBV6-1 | CASSGSGRSSYNEQFF | TGTGCCAGCAGTGGTAGCGGGAGGAGCTCCTACAATGAGCAGTTCTTC
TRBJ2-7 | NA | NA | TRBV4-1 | CASSQDPGALYEQYF | TGCGCCAGCAGCCAAGATCCTGGGGCCCTATACGAGCAGTACTTC
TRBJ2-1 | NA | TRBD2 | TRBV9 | CASSNDGTTYNEQFF | TGTGCCAGCAGCAACGACGGGACTACGTACAATGAGCAGTTCTTC
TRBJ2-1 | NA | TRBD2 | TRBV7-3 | CASSLSKTSGSYNEQFF | TGTGCCAGCAGCTTATCCAAGACTAGCGGCTCCTACAATGAGCAGTTCTTC
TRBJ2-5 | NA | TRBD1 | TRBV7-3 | CASSSFGTGVEIGTQYF | TGTGCCAGCAGCTCTTTCGGGACAGGGGTTGAAATCGGGACCCAGTACTTC
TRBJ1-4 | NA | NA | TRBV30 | CAWSETGFGEKLFF | TGTGCCTGGAGCGAAACAGGGTTTGGCGAAAAACTGTTTTTT
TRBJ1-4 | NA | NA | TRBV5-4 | CASSFQGPGEKLFF | TGTGCCAGCAGCTTTCAGGGCCCTGGGGAAAAACTGTTTTTT
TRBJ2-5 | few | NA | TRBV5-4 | CASSLRLLGGETQYF | TGTGCCAGCAGCTTGCGACTCTTAGGGGGAGAGACCCAGTACTTC
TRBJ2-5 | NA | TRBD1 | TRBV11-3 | CASSPGQQETQYF | TGTGCCAGCAGCCCGGGACAGCAAGAGACCCAGTACTTC
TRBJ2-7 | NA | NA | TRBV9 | CASSEAGRYEQYF | TGTGCCAGCTCGGAGGCGGGAAGGTACGAGCAGTACTTC
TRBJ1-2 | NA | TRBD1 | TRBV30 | CAWSDRGDYGYTF | TGTGCCTGGAGTGACAGGGGCGACTATGGCTACACCTTC
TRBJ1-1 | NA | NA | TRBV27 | CASSWDYGTEAFF | TGTGCCAGCAGTTGGGACTACGGGACTGAAGCTTTCTTT
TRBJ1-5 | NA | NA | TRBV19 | CASSSSGANQPQHF | TGTGCCAGTAGTTCATCAGGGGCCAATCAGCCCCAGCATTTT
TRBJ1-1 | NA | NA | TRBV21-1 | CASAAGGSEAFF | TGTGCCTCTGCGGCAGGGGGCTCTGAAGCTTTCTTT
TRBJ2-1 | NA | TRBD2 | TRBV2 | CASERERESNEQFF | TGTGCCTCCGAGCGGGAGAGGGAGAGCAATGAGCAGTTCTTC